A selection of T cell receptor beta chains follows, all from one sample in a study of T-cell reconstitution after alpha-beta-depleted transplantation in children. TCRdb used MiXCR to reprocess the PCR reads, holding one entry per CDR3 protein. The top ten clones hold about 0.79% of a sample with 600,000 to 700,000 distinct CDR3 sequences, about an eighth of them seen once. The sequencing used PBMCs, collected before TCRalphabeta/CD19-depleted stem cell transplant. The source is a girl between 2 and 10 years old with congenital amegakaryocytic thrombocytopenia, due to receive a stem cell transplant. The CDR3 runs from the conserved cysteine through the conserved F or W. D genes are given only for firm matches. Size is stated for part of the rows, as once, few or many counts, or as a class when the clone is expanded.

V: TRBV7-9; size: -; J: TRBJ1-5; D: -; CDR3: CASARVLGQPQHF; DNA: TGTGCCAGCGCTCGGGTTCTGGGTCAGCCCCAGCATTTT
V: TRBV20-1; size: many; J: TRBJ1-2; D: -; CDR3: CSSNLHDYGYTF; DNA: TGCAGTTCTAACCTGCACGACTATGGCTACACCTTC
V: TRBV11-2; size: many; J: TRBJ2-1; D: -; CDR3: CASSLVPGYNEQFF; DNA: TGTGCCAGCAGCTTAGTTCCAGGCTACAATGAGCAGTTCTTC
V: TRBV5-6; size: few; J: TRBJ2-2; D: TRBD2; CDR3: CASSRLAGEGNTGELFF; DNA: TGTGCCAGCAGCCGACTAGCGGGAGAAGGGAACACCGGGGAGCTGTTTTTT
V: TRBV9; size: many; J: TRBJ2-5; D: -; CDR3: CASSATYSYQETQYF; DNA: TGTGCCAGCAGCGCCACATACTCGTACCAAGAGACCCAGTACTTC
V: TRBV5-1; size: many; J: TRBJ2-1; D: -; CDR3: CASRGGQSHLSYNEQFF; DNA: TGCGCCAGCAGGGGTGGACAGAGCCATTTATCCTACAATGAGCAGTTCTTC
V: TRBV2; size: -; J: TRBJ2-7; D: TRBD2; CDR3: CASSERLAAYEQYF; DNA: TGTGCCAGCAGTGAGAGACTAGCGGCCTACGAGCAGTACTTC
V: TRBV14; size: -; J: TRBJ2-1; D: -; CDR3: CASSQEAGYNEQFF; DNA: TGTGCCAGCAGCCAAGAGGCGGGATACAATGAGCAGTTCTTC
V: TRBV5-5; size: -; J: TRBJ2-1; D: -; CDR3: CASSPTPPDGQFF; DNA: TGTGCCAGCAGCCCGACCCCTCCTGATGGGCAGTTCTTC
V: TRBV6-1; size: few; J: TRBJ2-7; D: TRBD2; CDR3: CASRAGGVSYEQYF; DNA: TGTGCCAGCAGAGCGGGAGGTGTTTCCTACGAGCAGTACTTC
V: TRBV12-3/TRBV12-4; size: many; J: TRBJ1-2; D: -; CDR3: CASSPRIRTPTF; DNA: TGTGCCAGCAGTCCACGAATCAGAACTCCTACCTTC
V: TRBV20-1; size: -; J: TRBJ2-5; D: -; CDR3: CSARAVQETQYF; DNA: TGCAGTGCTAGAGCCGTTCAAGAGACCCAGTACTTC
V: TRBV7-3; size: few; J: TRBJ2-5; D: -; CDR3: CASSFLFPGAFQETQYF; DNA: TGTGCCAGCAGCTTCCTATTTCCGGGGGCATTCCAAGAGACCCAGTACTTC
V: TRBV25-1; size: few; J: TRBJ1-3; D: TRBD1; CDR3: CASSNPTGGRNTIYF; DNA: TGTGCCAGCAGTAACCCGACAGGGGGAAGAAACACCATATATTTT
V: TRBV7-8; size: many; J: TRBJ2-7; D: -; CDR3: CASSLATYSTGPSSYEQYF; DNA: TGTGCCAGCAGCTTAGCGACATACTCCACAGGACCCTCCAGCTACGAGCAGTACTTC
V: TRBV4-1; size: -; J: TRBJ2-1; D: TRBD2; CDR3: CPSSSRLANEQFF; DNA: TGCCCCAGCAGCTCCCGACTAGCTAATGAGCAGTTCTTC